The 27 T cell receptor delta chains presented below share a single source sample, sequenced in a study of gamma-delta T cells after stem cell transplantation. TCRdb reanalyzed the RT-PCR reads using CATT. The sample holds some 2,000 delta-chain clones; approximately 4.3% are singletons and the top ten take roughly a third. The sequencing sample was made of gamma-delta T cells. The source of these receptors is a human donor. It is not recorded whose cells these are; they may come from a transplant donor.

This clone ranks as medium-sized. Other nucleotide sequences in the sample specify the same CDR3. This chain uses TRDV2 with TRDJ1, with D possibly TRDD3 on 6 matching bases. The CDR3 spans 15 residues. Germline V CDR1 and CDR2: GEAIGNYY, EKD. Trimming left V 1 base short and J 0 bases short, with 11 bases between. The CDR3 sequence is CACDTLGAYTDKLIF. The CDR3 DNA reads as TGTGCCTGTGACACATTGGGGGCATACACCGATAAACTCATCTTT.

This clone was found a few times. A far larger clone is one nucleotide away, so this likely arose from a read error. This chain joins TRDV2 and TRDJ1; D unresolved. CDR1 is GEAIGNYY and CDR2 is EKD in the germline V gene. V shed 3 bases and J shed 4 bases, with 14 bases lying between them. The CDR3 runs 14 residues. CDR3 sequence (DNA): TGTGCCTGTGACCCATTAGTCTTAGGCGATAAACTCATCTTT. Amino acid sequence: CACDPLVLGDKLIF.

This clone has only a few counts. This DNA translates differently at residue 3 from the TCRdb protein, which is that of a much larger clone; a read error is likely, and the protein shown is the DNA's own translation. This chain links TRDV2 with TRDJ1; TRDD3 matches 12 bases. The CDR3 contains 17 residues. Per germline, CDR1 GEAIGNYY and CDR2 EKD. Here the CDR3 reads CARDTLLGDTLTDKLIF. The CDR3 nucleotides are TGTGCCCGTGACACCTTACTGGGGGATACCCTTACCGATAAACTCATCTTT.

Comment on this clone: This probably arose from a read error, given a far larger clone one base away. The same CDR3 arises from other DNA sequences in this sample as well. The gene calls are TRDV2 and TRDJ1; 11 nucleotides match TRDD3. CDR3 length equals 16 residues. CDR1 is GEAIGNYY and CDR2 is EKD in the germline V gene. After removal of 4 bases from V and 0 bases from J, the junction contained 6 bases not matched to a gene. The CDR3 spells CACDRLGDTNTDKLIF. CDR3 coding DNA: TGTGCCTGTGATCGTCTGGGGGATACCAACACCGATAAACTCATCTTT.

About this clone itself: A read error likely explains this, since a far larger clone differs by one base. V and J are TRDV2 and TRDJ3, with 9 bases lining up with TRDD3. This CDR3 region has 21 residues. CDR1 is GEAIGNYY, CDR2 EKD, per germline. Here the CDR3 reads CACDTGWGGGYSSWDTRQTFF. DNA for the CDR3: TGTGCCTGTGACACCGGCTGGGGTGGGGGATATAGCTCCTGGGACACCCGACAGACGTTTTTC.

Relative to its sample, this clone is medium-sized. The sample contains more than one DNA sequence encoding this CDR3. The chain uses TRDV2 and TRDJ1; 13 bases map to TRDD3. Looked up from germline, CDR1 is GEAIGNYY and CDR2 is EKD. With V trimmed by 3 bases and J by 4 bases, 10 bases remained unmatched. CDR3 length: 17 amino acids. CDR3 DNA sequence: TGTGCCTGTGACCCCGTACTGGGGGATACGCGTGACGATAAACTCATCTTT. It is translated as CACDPVLGDTRDDKLIF.

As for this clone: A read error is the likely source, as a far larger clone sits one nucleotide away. CDR3 amino acids: CACDTPGGPTGGSHLSSWDSRQMFF. In nucleotides, the CDR3 is TGTGCCTGTGACACCCCTGGCGGACCTACTGGGGGATCCCACCTAAGCTCCTGGGACTCCCGACAGATGTTTTTC. The chain recombines TRDV2 with TRDJ3, with 10 bases aligning to TRDD3. The CDR3 loop spans 25 amino acids. Germline V gene data show CDR1 as GEAIGNYY and CDR2 as EKD.

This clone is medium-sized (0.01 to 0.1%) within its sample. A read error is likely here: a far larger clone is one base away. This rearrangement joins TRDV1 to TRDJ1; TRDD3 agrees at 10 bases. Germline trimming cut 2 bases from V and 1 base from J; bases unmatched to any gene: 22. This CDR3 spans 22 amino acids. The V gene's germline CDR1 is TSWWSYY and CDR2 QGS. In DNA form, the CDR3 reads TGTGCTCTTGGGGAAAGCCCCATATCTTATTACTGGGGGATCGGGGGCACCGATAAACTCATCTTT. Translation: CALGESPISYYWGIGGTDKLIF.

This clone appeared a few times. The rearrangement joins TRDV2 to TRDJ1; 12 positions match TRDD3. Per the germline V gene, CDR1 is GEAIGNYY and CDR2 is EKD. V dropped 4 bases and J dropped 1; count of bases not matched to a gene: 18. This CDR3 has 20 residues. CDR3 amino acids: CACDPLLGDTGPRSTDKLIF. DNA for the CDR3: TGTGCCTGTGATCCCTTACTGGGGGATACCGGCCCGAGGAGCACCGATAAACTCATCTTT.

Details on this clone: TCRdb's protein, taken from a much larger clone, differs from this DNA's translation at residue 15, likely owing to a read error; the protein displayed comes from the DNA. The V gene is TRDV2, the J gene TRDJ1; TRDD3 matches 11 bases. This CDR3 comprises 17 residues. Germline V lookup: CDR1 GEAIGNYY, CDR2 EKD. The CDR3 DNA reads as TGTGCCTGTGACACGTTGTTGGGGGATACGTACACCGATAAACCCATCTTT. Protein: CACDTLLGDTYTDKPIF.

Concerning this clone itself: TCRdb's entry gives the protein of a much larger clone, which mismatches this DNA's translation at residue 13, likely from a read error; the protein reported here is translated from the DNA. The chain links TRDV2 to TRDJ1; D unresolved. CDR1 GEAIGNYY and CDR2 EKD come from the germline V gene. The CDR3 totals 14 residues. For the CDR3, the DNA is TGTGCCTGTGACACCCTCTCGGCGGCCGATAAACTCACCTTT. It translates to CACDTLSAADKLTF.

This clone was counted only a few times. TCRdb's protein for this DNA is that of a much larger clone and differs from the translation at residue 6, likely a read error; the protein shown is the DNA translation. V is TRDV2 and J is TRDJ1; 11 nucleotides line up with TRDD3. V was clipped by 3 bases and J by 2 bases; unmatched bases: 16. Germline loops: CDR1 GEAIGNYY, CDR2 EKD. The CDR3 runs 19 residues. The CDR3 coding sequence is TGTGCCTGTGACTCCTCACTGGGGGATAGATCCCGTGGGACCGATAAACTCATCTTT. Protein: CACDSSLGDRSRGTDKLIF.

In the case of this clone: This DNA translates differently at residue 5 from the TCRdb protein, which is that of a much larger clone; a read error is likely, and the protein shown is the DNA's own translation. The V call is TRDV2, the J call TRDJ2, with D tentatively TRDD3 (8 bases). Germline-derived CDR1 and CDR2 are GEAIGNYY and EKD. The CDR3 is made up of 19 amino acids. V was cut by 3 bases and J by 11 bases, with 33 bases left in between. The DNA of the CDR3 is TGTGCCTGTGACGCCGTTCCTACGAGGGGCCCGGGGATACCCAGCCAACTCTTCTTT. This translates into CACDAVPTRGPGIPSQLFF.

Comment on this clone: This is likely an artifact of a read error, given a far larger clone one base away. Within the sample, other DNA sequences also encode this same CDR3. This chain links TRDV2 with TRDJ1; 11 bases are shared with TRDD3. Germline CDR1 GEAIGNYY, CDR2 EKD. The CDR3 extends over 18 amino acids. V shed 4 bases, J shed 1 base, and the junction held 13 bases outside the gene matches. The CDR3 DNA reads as TGTGCCTGTGATCCCATTACTGGGGGATATGCGAGCACCGATAAACTCATCTTT. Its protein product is CACDPITGGYASTDKLIF.

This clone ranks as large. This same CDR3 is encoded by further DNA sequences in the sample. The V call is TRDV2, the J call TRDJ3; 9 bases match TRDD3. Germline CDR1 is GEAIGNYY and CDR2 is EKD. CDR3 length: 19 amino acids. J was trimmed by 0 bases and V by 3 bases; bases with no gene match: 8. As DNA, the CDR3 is TGTGCCTGTGACGTCGTACTGGGGGAGAGCTCCTGGGACACCCGACAGATGTTTTTC. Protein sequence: CACDVVLGESSWDTRQMFF.

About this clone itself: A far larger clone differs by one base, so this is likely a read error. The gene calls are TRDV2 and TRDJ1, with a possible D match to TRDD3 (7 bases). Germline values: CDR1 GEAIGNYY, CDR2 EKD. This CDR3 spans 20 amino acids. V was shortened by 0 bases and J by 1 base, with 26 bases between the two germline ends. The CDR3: CACDTLSSLPLGARTDKLIF. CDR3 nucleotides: TGTGCCTGTGACACCCTTTCCTCCCTTCCCCTGGGGGCCCGCACCGATAAACTCATCTTT.

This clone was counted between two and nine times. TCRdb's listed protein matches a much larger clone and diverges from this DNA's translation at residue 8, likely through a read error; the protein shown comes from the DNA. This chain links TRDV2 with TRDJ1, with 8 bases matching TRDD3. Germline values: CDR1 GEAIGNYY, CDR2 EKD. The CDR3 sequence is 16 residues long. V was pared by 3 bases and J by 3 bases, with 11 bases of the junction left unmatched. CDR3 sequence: CACDVLGGTTPDKLIF. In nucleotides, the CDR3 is TGTGCCTGTGACGTACTGGGGGGTACTACCCCCGATAAACTCATCTTT.

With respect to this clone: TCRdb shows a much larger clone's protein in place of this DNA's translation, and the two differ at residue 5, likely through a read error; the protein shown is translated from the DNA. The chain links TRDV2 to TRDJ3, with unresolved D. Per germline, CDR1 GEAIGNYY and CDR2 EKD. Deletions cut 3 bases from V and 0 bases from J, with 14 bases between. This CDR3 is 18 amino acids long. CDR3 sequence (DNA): TGTGCCTGTGACGCCGTAATCCCGAGCTCCTGGGACACCCGACAGATGTTTTTC. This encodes CACDAVIPSSWDTRQMFF.

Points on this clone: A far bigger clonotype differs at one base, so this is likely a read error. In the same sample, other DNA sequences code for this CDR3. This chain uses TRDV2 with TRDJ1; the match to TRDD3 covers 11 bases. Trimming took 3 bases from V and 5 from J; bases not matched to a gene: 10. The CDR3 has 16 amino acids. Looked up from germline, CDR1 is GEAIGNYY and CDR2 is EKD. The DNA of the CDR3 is TGTGCCTGTGACGTACTGGGGGATAGCGGCACTGATAAACTCATCTTT. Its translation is CACDVLGDSGTDKLIF.

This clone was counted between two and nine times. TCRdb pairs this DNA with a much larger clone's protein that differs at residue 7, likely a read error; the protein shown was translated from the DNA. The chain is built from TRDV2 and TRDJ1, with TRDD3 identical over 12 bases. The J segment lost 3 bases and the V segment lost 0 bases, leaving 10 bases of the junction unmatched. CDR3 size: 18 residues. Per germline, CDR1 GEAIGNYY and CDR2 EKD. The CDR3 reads CACDTVSGGYAGSDKLIF. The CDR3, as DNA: TGTGCCTGTGACACCGTATCTGGGGGATACGCAGGGTCCGATAAACTCATCTTT.

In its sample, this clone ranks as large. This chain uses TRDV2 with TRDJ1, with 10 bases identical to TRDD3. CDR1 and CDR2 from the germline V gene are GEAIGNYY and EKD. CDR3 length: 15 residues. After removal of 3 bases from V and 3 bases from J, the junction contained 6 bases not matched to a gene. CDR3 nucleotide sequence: TGTGCCTGTGACTCCGTGGGGGATACCCCCGATAAACTCATCTTT. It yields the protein CACDSVGDTPDKLIF.

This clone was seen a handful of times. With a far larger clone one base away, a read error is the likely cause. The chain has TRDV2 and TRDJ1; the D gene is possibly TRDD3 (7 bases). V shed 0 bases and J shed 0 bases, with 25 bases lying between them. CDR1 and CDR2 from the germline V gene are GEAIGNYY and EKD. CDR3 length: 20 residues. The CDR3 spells CACDTLFSLPLGAHTDKLIF. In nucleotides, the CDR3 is TGTGCCTGTGACACCCTTTTCTCCCTTCCCCTGGGGGCCCACACCGATAAACTCATCTTT.

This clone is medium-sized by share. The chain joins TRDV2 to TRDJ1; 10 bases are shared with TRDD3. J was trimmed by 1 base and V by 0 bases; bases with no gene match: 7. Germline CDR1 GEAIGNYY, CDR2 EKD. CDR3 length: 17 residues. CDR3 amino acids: CACDTVPTGGSTDKLIF. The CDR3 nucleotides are TGTGCCTGTGACACCGTTCCGACTGGGGGATCCACCGATAAACTCATCTTT.

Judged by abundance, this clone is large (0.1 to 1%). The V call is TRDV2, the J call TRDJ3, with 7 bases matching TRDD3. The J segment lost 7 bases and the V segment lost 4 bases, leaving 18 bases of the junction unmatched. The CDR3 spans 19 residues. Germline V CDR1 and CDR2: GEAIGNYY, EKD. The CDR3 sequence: CACDIVLGKRQDDTRQMFF. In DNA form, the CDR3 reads TGTGCCTGTGATATAGTACTGGGGAAGCGTCAGGACGACACCCGACAGATGTTTTTC.

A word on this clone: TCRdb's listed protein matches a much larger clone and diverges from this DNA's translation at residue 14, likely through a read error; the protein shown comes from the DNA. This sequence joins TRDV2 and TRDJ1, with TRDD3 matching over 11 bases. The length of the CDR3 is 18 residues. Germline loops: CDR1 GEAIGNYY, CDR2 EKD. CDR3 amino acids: CACDTIALGDSYTNKLIF. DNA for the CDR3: TGTGCCTGTGACACTATAGCACTGGGGGATAGCTACACCAATAAACTCATCTTT.

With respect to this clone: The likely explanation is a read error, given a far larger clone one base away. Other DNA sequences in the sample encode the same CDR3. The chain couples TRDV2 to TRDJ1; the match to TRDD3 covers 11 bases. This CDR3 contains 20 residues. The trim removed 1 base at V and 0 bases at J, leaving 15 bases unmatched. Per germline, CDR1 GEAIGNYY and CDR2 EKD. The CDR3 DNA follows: TGTGCCTGTGACACTATTGGGGGATACGCTAAGACCACATACACCGATAAACTCATCTTT. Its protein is CACDTIGGYAKTTYTDKLIF.

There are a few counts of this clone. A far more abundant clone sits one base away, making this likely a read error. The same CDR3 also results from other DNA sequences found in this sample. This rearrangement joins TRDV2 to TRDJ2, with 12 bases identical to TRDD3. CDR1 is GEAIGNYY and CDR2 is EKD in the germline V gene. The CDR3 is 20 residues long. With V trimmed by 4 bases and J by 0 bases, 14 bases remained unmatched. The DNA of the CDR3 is TGTGCCTGTGAACCGGTAGGTACTGGGGGATACATCGCTTTGACAGCACAACTCTTCTTT. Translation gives CACEPVGTGGYIALTAQLFF.